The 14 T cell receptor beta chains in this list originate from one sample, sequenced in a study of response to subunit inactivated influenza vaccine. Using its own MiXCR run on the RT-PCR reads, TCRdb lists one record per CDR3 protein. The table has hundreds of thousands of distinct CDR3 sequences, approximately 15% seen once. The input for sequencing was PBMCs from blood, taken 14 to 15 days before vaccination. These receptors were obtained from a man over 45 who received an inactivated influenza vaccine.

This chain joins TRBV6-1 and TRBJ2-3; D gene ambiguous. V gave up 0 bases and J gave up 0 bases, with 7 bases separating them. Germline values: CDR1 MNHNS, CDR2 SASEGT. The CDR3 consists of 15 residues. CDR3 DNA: TGTGCCAGCAGTGAAGCGCCGGACAGCACAGATACGCAGTATTTT. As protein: CASSEAPDSTDTQYF.

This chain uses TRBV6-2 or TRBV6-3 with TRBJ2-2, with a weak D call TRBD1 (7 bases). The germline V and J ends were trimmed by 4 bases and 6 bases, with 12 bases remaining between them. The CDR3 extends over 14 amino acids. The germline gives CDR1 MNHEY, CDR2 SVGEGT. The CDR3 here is CASSSSRGAGELFF. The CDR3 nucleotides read TGTGCCAGCAGTTCTTCCAGGGGGGCCGGGGAGCTGTTTTTT.

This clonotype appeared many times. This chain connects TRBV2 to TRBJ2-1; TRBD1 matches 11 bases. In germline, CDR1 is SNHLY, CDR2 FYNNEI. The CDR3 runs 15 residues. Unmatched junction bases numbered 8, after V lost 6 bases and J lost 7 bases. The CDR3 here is CASSADRGLGNEQFF. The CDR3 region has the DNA TGTGCCAGCAGCGCGGACAGGGGGCTAGGGAATGAGCAGTTCTTC.

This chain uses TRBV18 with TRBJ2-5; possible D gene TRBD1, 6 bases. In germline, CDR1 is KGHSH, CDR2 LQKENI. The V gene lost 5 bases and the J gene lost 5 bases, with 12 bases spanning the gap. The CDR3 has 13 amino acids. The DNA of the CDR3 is TGTGCCAGCTCAACGGACAGACTTGAGACCCAGTACTTC. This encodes CASSTDRLETQYF.

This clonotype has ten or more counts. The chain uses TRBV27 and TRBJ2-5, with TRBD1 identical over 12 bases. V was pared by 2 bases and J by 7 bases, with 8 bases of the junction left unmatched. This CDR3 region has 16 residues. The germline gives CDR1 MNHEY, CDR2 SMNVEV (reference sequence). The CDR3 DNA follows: TGTGCCAGCAGTTTAACGTTGGGACAGGGGGCAGGGACCCAGTACTTC. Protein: CASSLTLGQGAGTQYF.

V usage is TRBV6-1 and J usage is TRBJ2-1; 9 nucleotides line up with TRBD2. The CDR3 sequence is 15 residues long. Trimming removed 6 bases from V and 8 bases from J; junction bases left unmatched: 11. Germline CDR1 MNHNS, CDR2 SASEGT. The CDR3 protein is CASSIRLAARDEQFF. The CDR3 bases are TGTGCCAGCAGCATTAGACTAGCGGCCAGGGATGAGCAGTTCTTC.

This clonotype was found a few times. The CDR3 region has the DNA TGTGCCAGCAGCCAGACCGGGACTAGCGGGGGGGCCCGGAATGAGCAGTTCTTC. Encoded protein: CASSQTGTSGGARNEQFF. The J gene is TRBJ2-1, the V gene TRBV4-2, with 16 bases lining up with TRBD2. Germline CDR1 and CDR2: LGHNA and YNFKEQ. CDR3 length: 18 residues. The V gene end was trimmed by 3 bases and the J gene end by 7 bases; junction bases not matched to a gene: 9.

CDR3 sequence reads: CASSVRSSGNTIYF. As DNA, the CDR3 is TGTGCCAGCAGCGTGCGCTCCTCTGGAAACACCATATATTTT. The chain is built from TRBV9 and TRBJ1-3; D is ambiguous. Trimming took off 2 bases at V and 0 bases at J, with 6 bases between the two ends. The CDR3 runs to 14 residues. The germline V gene has CDR1 SGDLS and CDR2 YYNGEE.

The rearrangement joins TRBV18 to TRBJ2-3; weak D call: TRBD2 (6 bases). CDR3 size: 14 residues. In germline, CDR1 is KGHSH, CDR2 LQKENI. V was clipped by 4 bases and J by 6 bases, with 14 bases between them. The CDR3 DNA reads TGTGCCAGCTCACTGCTAGGTAGCGGTGATACGCAGTATTTT. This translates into CASSLLGSGDTQYF. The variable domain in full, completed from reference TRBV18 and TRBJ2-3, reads NAGVMQNPRHLVRRRGQEARLRCSPMKGHSHVYWYRQLPEEGLKFMVYLQKENIIDESGMPKERFSAEFPKEGPSILRIQQVVRGDSAAYFCASSLLGSGDTQYFGPGTRLTVL.

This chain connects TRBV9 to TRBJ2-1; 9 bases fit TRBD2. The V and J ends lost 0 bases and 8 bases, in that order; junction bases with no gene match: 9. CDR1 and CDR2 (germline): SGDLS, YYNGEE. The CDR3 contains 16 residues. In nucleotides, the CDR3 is TGTGCCAGCAGCGTAGCGGGCGGGAGGGCCGTGTATGAGCAGTTCTTC. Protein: CASSVAGGRAVYEQFF.

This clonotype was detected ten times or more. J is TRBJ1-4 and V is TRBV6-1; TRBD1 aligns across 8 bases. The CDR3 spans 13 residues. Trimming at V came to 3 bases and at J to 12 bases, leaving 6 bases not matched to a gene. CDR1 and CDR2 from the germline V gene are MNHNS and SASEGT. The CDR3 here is CASSDGQGLELFF. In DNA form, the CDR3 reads TGTGCCAGCAGTGACGGACAGGGCCTAGAACTGTTTTTT.

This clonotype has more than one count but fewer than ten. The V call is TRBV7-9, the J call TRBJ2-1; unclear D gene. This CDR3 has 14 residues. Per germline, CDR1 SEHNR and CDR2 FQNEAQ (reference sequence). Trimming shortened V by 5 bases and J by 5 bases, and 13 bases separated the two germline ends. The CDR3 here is CASSPFGVHNEQFF. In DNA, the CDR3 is TGTGCCAGCAGCCCTTTTGGAGTACACAATGAGCAGTTCTTC.

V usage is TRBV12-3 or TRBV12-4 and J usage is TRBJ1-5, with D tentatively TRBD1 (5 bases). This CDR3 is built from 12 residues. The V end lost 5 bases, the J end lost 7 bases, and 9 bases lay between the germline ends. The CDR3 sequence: CASSTGRQPQHF. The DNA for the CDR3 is TGTGCCAGCAGTACGGGACGGCAGCCCCAGCATTTT.

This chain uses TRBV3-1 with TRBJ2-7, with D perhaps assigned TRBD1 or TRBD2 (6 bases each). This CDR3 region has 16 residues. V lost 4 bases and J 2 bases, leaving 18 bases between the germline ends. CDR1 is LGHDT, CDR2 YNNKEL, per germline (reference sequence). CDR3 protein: CASSLSTGARPYEQYF. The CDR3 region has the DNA TGTGCCAGCAGCCTGAGCACGGGGGCGCGACCCTACGAGCAGTACTTC.